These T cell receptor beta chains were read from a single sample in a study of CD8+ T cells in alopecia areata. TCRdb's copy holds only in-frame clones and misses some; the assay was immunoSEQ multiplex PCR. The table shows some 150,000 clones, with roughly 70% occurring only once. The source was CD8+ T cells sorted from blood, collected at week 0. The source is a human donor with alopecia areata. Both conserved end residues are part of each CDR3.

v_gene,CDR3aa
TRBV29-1,CSVNKGDYEQYF
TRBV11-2,CASSLGLAGELFF
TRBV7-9,CASSSARRGGGVEAFF
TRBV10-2,CASQTGPGSYEQYF
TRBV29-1,CSVERSTGGTSYEQYF
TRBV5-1,CASSLEGSGGNIQYF
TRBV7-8,CASSLSRVDEEPQHF
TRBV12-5,CASGFGTQYF
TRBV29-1,CSDVGDEQFF
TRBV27,CASGGQGGNGYTF
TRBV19,CASSRALRDTQYF
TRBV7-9,CASSKIEQFF
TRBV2,CASSVGRNYEQYF
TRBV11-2,CASSLFRGNEQFF
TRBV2,CASSEATLRPDTQYF
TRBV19,CASSIPSWGTFNQPQHF
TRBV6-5,CASMLGSQETQYF
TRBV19,CASSIQDGGGPEQFF
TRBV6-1,CASSEAWQFF
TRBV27,CASSLTGGLYNEQFF
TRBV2,CASSEVPDGVNSPLHF
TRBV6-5,CASSYSEQDTQYF
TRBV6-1,CASSELDRDSGPQHF
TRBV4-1,CASSQDLRRAFF
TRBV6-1,CASSEAARSEQYF
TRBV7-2,CASSLALNEQFF
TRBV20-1,CSAPLHGEQYF
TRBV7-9,CASSLGSYEQYF
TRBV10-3,CAISVKSGTTGAEQFF
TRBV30,CAWSRDKRIQYF
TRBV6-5,CASSYSSKVLGYTF
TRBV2,CASSNPRDKYEQYF
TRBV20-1,CSGYQGGEQYF
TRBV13,CASSLAGGTDTQYF
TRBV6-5,CASSLEGFSNQPQHF
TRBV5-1,CASSIVGRSTDTQYF
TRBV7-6,CASSLAETGYEQYF
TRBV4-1,CASSQDPTSGGSNTGELFF
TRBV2,CASSEWGYNEQFF